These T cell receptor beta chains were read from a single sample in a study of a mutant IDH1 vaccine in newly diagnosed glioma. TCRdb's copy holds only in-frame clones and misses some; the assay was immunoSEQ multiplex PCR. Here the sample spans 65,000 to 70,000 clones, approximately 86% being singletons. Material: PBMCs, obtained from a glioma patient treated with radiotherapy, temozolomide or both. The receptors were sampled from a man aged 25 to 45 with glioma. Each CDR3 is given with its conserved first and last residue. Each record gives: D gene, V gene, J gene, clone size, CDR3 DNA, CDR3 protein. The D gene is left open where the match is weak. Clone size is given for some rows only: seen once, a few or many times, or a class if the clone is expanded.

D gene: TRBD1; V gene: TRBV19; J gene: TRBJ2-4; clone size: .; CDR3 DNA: TGTGCCTCAAAACCGAAGGGGACAGCCTTGATAGAAAACATTCAGTACTTC; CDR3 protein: CASKPKGTALIENIQYF
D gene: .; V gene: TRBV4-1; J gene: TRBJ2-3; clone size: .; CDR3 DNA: TGCGCCAGCAGCCAAGATAGGCTAGCAGCAGATACGCAGTATTTT; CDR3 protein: CASSQDRLAADTQYF
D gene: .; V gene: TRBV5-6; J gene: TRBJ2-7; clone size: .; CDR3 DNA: TGTGCCAGCAGCTGGCGGGACATCTCCTACGAGCAGTACTTC; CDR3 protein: CASSWRDISYEQYF
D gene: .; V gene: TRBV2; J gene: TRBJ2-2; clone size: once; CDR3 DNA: TGTGCCAGCAGACACCTCAGTGGACAGTCCGGGGAGCTGTTTTTT; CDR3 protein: CASRHLSGQSGELFF
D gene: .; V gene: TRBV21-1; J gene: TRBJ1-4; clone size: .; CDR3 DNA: TGTGCCAGCAGCAAAATCTCAGACAGTAATGAAAAACTGTTTTTT; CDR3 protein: CASSKISDSNEKLFF
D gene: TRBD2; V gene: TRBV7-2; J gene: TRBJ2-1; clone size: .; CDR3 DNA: TGTGCCAGCAGCCTAGTTGCCAGCGGGGGGACCTACAATGAGCAGTTCTTC; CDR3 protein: CASSLVASGGTYNEQFF
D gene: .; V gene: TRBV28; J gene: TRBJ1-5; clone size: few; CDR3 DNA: TGTGCCAGCAGGTCTTGGGGCGGAGGTAGCAATCAGCCCCAGCATTTT; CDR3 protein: CASRSWGGGSNQPQHF
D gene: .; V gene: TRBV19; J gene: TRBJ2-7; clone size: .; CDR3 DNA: TGTGCCAGTAGAGAGACAGGTGGCAGTTACGAGCAGTACTTC; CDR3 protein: CASRETGGSYEQYF
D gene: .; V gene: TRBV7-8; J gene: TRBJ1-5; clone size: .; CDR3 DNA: TGTGCCAGCAGCGAGTCCGCGGTTAGCAATCAGCCCCAGCATTTT; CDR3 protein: CASSESAVSNQPQHF
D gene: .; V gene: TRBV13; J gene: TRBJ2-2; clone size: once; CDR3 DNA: TGTGCCAGCAGCTACAGGGGAGGAGGGGAGCTGTTTTTT; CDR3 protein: CASSYRGGGELFF
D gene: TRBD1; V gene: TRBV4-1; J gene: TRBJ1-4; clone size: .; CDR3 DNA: TGCGCCAGCAGCCAAGCGACAGGGCAGGAAAAACTGTTTTTT; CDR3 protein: CASSQATGQEKLFF
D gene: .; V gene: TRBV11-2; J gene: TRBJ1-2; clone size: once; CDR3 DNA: TGTGCCAGCAGGGGTATTCCGGCGTTTGGCTATGGCTACACCTTC; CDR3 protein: CASRGIPAFGYGYTF
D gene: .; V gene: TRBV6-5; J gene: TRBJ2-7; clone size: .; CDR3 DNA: TGTGCCAGCAGTCTCGGCGGGACACTCTCCTACGAGCAGTACTTC; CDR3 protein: CASSLGGTLSYEQYF
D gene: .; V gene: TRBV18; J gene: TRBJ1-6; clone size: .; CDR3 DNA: TGTGCCAGCTCCCCCATCGATGGGGAGAATTCACCCCTCCACTTT; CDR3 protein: CASSPIDGENSPLHF
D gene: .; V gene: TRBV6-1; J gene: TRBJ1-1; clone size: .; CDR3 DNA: TGTGCCAGCAAGAAGACGGGCACTGAAGCTTTCTTT; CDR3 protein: CASKKTGTEAFF
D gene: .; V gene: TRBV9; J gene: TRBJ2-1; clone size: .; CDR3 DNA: TGTGCCAGCAGCCAGGGGGCGGGGGCCTCCTACAATGAGCAGTTCTTC; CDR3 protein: CASSQGAGASYNEQFF
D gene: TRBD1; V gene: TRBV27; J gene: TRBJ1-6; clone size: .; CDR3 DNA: TGTGCCAGCAGTTTAATGACGGCGGGACAGTCCCTCCACTTT; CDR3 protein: CASSLMTAGQSLHF
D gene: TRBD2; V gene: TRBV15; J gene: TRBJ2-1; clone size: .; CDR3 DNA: TGTGCCACCAGCAGAGTGTCCGGGGGGGCAGGGCATGAGCAGTTCTTC; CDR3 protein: CATSRVSGGAGHEQFF
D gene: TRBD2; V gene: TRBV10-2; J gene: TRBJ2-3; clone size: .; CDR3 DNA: TGCGCCAGCAGTGCACCCCGCCCCCTAGCGGAAAGCACAGATACGCAGTATTTT; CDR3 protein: CASSAPRPLAESTDTQYF
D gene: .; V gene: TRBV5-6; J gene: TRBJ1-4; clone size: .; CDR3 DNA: TGTGCCAGCAGCTTGTCCGCTCTTATCAATGAAAAACTGTTTTTT; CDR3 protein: CASSLSALINEKLFF
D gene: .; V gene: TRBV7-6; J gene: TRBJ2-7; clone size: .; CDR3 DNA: TGTGCCAGCAGCTTAGCGGTGGGTTCCTACGAGCAGTACTTC; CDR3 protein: CASSLAVGSYEQYF
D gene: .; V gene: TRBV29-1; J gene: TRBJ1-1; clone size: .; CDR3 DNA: TGCAGCGTTCCTCCGGGCACTCCCAACACTGAAGCTTTCTTT; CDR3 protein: CSVPPGTPNTEAFF
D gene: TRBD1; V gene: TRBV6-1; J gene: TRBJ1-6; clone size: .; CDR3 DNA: TGTGCCAGCAGTGAGGGACAGGGGGCTTCACCCCTCCACTTT; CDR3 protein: CASSEGQGASPLHF
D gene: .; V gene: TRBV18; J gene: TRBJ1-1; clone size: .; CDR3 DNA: TGTGCCAGCTCAACTTCAGGGCATCGCTCGAACACTGAAGCTTTCTTT; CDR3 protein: CASSTSGHRSNTEAFF
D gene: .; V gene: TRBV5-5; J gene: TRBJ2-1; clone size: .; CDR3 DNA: TGTGCCAGCAGCTTGACCTCACAGGATTACAATGAGCAGTTCTTC; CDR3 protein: CASSLTSQDYNEQFF
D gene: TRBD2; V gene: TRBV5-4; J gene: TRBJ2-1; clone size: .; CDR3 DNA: TGTGCCAGCAGCTTGTGGGGGACGGGACTAGCCGGCAATGAGCAGTTCTTC; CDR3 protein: CASSLWGTGLAGNEQFF
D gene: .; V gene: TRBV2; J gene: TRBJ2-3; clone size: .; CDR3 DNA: TGTGCCAGCAGTCGGGCCTCCACCGCCACAGATACGCAGTATTTT; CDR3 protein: CASSRASTATDTQYF
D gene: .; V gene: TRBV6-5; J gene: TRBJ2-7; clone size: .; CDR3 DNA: TGTGCCAGCAGTTTATCGACCGGGACGATATACGAGCAGTACTTC; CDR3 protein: CASSLSTGTIYEQYF
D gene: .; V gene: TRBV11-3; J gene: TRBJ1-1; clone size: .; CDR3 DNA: TGTGCCAGCAGCTTAGTAGGGGGACGGAACACTGAAGCTTTCTTT; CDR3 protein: CASSLVGGRNTEAFF
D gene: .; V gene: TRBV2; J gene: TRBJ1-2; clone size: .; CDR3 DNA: TGTGCCAGCAGTGAAGCAAGGCAGGGGACCTATGGCTACACCTTC; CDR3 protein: CASSEARQGTYGYTF
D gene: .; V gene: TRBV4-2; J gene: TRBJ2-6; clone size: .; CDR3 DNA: TGTGCCAGCAGCCAAGGGCGGGGTCACATCTCTGGGGCCAACGTCCTGACTTTC; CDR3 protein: CASSQGRGHISGANVLTF
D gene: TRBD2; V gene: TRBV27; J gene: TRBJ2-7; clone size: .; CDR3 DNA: TGTGCCAGCAGTTTTCTAGCGGGCGCCAGGGAGTACTTC; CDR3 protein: CASSFLAGAREYF
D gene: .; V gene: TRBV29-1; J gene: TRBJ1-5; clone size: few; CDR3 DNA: TGCAGCGTTGGCGGGACAAGGAATCAGCCCCAGCATTTT; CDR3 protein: CSVGGTRNQPQHF
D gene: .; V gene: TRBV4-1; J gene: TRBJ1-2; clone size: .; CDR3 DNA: TGCGCCAGCAGCCAGGCCCTGGCGCACAGGGTAAGGGGCTACACCTTC; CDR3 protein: CASSQALAHRVRGYTF
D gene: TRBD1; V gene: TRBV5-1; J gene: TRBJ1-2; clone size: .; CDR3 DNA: TGCGCCAGCAGCTTGGGGGGACAGGGAGGCGAGGGATATGGCTACACCTTC; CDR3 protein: CASSLGGQGGEGYGYTF
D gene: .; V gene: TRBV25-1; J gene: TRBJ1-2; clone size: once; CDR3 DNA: TGTGCCAGCAGTGGAGGATATGGCTACACCTTC; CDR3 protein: CASSGGYGYTF
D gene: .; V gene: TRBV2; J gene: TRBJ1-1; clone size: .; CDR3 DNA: TGTGCCAGCAGGCTAGGCGGCGCGAACACTGAAGCTTTCTTT; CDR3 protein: CASRLGGANTEAFF